A single sample gave rise to the 8 T cell receptor beta chains below, sequenced in a study of blood T cells in healthy people across ages. Sample-barcoded 5' priming and a J-beta primer mix drove a second PCR of about 6 to 11 cycles. TCRdb re-analysed the 5' RACE reads in MiXCR, keeping a single row per CDR3 protein. The data show more than 900,000 distinct CDR3 sequences, 25% to 35% seen once. The data also belong to a second study, concerning T cells of mothers and their children.

Specimen: blood. Receptors originate from a woman in her thirties or forties in good health.

The chain recombines TRBV5-6 with TRBJ2-1, with 9 bases fitting TRBD2. The CDR3 loop spans 16 amino acids. V gave up 2 bases and J gave up 4 bases; unmatched junction bases: 7. Germline V CDR1 and CDR2: SGHDT, YYEEEE. DNA of the CDR3: TGTGCCAGCAGCTTCTCTTTTACTAGCGGGTACAATGAGCAGTTCTTC. As protein: CASSFSFTSGYNEQFF.

The CDR3 region has the DNA TGTGCCAGCAGTTTGGTAGGGCAGGGAGACACTGAAGCTTTCTTT. This sequence encodes CASSLVGQGDTEAFF. The chain combines TRBV28 with TRBJ1-1, with D possibly TRBD1 on 5 matching bases. There are 15 residues in the CDR3. Germline V CDR1 and CDR2: MDHEN, SYDVKM. V lost 3 bases to trimming and J lost 3 bases, with 14 bases between them.

V usage is TRBV19 and J usage is TRBJ2-3; D not resolved. The CDR3 covers 15 residues. The V and J ends lost 6 bases and 3 bases respectively, with 16 bases between them. Germline assignment: CDR1 LNHDA and CDR2 SQIVND (reference sequence). Here the CDR3 DNA reads TGTGCCAGTAGGGACCCCTCGGCGGCTACAGATACGCAGTATTTT. Translation gives CASRDPSAATDTQYF.

At least ten counts were recorded for this clonotype. The chain combines TRBV11-2 with TRBJ2-7; 10 positions agree with TRBD2. Germline assignment: CDR1 SGHAT and CDR2 FQNNGV. The V segment lost 5 bases and the J segment 4 bases; nucleotides outside the gene matches: 11. There are 16 residues in the CDR3. DNA for the CDR3: TGTGCCAGCAGCCGATCCGGGACTAGCGAAGTTTACGAGCAGTACTTC. This codes for CASSRSGTSEVYEQYF.

With respect to this clonotype: This may be a read error, as it is one base from a much larger clone. The chain recombines TRBV7-2 with TRBJ2-2; 11 nucleotides line up with TRBD2. The CDR3 covers 16 residues. Germline CDR1 SGHTA, CDR2 FQGNSA. The CDR3 sequence: CASSPLSGGAGGERFF. CDR3 DNA sequence: TGTGCCAGCAGCCCGCTTAGCGGGGGGGCAGGCGGGGAGCGGTTTTTT. The whole variable domain, filled in from reference TRBV7-2 and TRBJ2-2, reads GAGVSQSPSNKVTEKGKDVELRCDPISGHTALYWYRQSLGQGLEFLIYFQGNSAPDKSGLPSDRFSAERTGGSVSTLTIQRTQQEDSAVYLCASSPLSGGAGGERFFGEGSRLTVL.

The V gene is TRBV7-9, the J gene TRBJ2-1; unclear D gene. The V end was cut by 1 base, the J end by 13 bases, with 20 bases between. The CDR3 sequence is 15 residues long. Looked up from germline, CDR1 is SEHNR and CDR2 is FQNEAQ (reference sequence). CDR3 DNA sequence: TGTGCCAGCAGCTTAGACGCAGCTCCTCAAGAGACCCAGTTCTTC. Amino acid sequence: CASSLDAAPQETQFF.

DNA of the CDR3: TGTGCCAGCAGCAAATCGGACAGGGCGCAGTATTTT. Its protein is CASSKSDRAQYF. J is TRBJ2-3 and V is TRBV7-6; 8 bases agree with TRBD1. J lost 10 bases, V lost 5 bases, and 5 bases had no gene match. The CDR3 contains 12 residues. In germline, CDR1 is SGHVS, CDR2 FNYEAQ.

With respect to this clonotype: A much larger clone sits a single nucleotide away, making a read error possible. The rearrangement links TRBV20-1 to TRBJ2-1; tentative D call: TRBD1 (6 bases). The end of the DNA is better explained by TRBJ2-7, so the J call may be wrong. From germline, CDR1 is DFQATT and CDR2 SNEGSKA (reference sequence). This CDR3 is 10 amino acids long. CDR3 loop: CSGGHNEQYF. In DNA, the CDR3 is TGCAGTGGGGGGCACAATGAGCAGTACTTC.